This entry lists 2 T cell receptor beta chains sequenced from one sample in a study of post-analysis software for immune sequencing data (dated by TCRdb to between 2014 and 2017). What the authors observed across the whole study: Patients showed significantly higher frequencies than controls for several TRBV segments, among them TRBV5-6, TRBV5-1 and TRBV20-1.

What these receptors recognize is not known. Receptor amplification or capture employed PCR. Sequencing relied on an Illumina HiSeq 2500. To reduce PCR and sequencing biases, unique molecular identifiers were incorporated into the TCR beta cDNA libraries. TCRdb ran its own pipeline on the public reads, namely fastp trimming at Q25 and MiXCR clone calling, and kept in-frame beta chains. Identical CDR3 protein sequences are pooled into one entry, listed with their most common genes and DNA. Here the sample has 750,000 to 950,000 distinct CDR3 sequences; 46% occur a single time. Of the sample, roughly 4.9% is held by the ten largest clones. The sequenced sample was blood. The receptors derive from a girl aged 5-17 years with multiple sclerosis.

The chain employs TRBV6-5 and TRBJ1-2; D gene ambiguous. Germline V gene lookup returns CDR1 MNHEY and CDR2 SVGAGI. This CDR3 comprises 13 residues. Trimming stripped 2 bases from V and 3 bases from J, with 7 bases between. The CDR3 DNA is TGTGCCAGCAGTTACGGGGAACACTATGGCTACACCTTC. It codes for CASSYGEHYGYTF.

This clonotype has only one observation. One end of the junction does not line up with germline, which may come from a read error. This sequence joins TRBV7-9 and TRBJ1-1; D is uncertain. The CDR3 covers 13 residues. The germline V gene has CDR1 SEHNR and CDR2 FQNEAQ (reference sequence). The CDR3 loop is CVSSHGRIEAAFF. The CDR3 nucleotides read TGTGTCAGCAGCCACGGGAGGATCGAGGCAGCTTTCTTT.